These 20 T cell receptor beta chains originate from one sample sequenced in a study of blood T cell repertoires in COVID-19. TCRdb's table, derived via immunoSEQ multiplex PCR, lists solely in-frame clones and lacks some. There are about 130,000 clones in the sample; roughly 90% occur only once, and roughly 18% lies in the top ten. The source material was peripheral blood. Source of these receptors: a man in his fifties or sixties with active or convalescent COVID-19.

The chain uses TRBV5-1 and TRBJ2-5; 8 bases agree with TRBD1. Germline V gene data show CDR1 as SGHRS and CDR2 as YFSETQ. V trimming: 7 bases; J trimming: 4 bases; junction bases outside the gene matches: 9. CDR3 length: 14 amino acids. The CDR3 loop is CASHVDRGGETQYF. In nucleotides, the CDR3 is TGCGCCAGCCATGTTGACAGGGGCGGAGAGACCCAGTACTTC.

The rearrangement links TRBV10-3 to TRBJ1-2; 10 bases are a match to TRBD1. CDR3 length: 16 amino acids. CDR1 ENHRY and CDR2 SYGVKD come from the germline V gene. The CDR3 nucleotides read TGTGCTGTCCGTTTAGGACAGGGGGATCAAAACTATGGCTACACCTTC. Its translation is CAVRLGQGDQNYGYTF.

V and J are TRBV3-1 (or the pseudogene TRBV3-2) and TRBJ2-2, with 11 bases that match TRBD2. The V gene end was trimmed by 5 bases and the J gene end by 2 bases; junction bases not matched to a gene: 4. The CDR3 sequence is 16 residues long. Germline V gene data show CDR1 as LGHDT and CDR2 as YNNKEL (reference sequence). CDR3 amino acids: CASSGGTSGNTGELFF. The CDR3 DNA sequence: TGTGCCAGCAGCGGTGGGACTAGCGGAAACACCGGGGAGCTGTTTTTT.

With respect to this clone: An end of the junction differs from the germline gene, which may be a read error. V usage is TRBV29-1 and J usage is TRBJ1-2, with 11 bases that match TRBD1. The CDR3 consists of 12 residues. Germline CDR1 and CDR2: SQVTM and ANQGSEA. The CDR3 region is CSVASGQGAVWF. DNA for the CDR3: TGCAGCGTTGCTTCTGGACAGGGGGCAGTGTGGTTC.

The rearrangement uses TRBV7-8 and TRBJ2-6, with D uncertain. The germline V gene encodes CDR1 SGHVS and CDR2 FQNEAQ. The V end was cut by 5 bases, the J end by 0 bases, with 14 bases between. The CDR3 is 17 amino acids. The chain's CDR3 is CASSQVGRSSGANVLTF. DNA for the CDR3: TGTGCCAGCAGCCAGGTGGGCAGGTCCTCTGGGGCCAACGTCCTGACTTTC.

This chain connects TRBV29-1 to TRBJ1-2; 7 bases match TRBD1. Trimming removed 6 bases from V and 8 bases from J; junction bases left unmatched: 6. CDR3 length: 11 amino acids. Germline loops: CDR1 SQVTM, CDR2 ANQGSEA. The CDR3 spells CSVSGQVGYTF. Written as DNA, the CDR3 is TGCAGCGTGAGTGGACAGGTCGGCTACACCTTC.

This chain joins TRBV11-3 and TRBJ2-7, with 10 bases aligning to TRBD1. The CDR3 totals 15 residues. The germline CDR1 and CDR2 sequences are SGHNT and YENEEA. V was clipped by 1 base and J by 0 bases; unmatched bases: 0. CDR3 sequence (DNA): TGTGCCAGCAGCTTAGGGACAGGGGGCTCCTACGAGCAGTACTTC. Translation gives CASSLGTGGSYEQYF.

As DNA, the CDR3 is TGTGCCAGCAGCGTCGACAGGGGTGGGCAAGAGACCCAGTACTTC. It translates to CASSVDRGGQETQYF. V usage is TRBV9 and J usage is TRBJ2-5; 8 positions agree with TRBD1. Trimming cost V 2 bases and J 2 bases; bases outside gene matches: 5. CDR1 and CDR2 from the germline V gene are SGDLS and YYNGEE. The CDR3 is 15 amino acids. The full variable domain, rest sourced from reference TRBV9 and TRBJ2-5, is DSGVTQTPKHLITATGQRVTLRCSPRSGDLSVYWYQQSLDQGLQFLIQYYNGEERAKGNILERFSAQQFPDLHSELNLSSLELGDSALYFCASSVDRGGQETQYFGPGTRLLVL.

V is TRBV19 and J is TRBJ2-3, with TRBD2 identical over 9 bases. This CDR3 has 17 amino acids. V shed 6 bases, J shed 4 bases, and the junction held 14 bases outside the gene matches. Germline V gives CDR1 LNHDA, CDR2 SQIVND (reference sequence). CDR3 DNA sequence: TGTGCCAGTAGCCGCCTAGCGGCAGCGGGAGGCTCAGATACGCAGTATTTT. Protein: CASSRLAAAGGSDTQYF.

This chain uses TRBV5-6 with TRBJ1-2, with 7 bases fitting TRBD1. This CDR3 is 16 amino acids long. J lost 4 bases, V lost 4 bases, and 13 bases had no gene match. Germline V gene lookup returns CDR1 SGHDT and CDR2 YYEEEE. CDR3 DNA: TGTGCCAGCAGCAAGCCGACAGGGAGGTTGGCCTATGGCTACACCTTC. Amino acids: CASSKPTGRLAYGYTF.

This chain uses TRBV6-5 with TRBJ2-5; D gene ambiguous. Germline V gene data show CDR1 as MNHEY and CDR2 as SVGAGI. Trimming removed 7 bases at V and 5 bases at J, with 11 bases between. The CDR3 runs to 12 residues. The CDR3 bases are TGTGCCAGCATTTCCAGGTGGGAGACCCAGTACTTC. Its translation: CASISRWETQYF.

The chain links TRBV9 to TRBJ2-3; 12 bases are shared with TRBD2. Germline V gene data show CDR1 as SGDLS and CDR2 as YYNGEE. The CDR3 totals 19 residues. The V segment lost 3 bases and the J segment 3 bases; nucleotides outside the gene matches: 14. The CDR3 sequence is CASSAEGASGRAGTDTQYF. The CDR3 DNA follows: TGTGCCAGCAGCGCGGAGGGGGCTAGCGGGAGGGCCGGAACAGATACGCAGTATTTT.

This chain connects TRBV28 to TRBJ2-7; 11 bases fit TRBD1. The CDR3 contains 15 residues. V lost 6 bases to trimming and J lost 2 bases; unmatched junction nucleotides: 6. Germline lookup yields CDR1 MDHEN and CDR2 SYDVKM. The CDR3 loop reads CASRPPGQGAYEQYF. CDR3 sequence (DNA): TGTGCCAGCAGGCCCCCGGGACAGGGGGCCTACGAGCAGTACTTC.

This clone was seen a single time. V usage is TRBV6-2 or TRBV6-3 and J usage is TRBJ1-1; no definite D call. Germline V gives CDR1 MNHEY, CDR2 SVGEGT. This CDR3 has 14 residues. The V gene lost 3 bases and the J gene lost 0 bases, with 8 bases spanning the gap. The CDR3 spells CASSYAGLNTEAFF. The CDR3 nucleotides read TGTGCCAGCAGTTATGCCGGGTTGAACACTGAAGCTTTCTTT.

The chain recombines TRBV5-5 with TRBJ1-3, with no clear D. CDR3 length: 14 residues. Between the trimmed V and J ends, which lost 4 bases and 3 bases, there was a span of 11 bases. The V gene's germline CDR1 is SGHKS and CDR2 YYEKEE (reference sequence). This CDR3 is CASSLLGNGNTIYF. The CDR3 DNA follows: TGTGCCAGCAGCCTTCTCGGGAATGGAAACACCATATATTTT.

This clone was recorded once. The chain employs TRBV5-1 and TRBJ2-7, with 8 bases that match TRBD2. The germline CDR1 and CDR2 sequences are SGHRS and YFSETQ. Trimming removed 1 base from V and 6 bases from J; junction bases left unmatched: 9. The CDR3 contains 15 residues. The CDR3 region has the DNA TGCGCCAGCAGCTTGAGTGTCGGGGGGGCTGGCGAGCAGTACTTC. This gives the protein CASSLSVGGAGEQYF.

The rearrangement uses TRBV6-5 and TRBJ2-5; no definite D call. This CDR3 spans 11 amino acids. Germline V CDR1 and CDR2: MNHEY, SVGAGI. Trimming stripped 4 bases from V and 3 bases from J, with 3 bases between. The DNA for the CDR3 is TGTGCCAGCAGTTTAAAAGAGACCCAGTACTTC. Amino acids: CASSLKETQYF.

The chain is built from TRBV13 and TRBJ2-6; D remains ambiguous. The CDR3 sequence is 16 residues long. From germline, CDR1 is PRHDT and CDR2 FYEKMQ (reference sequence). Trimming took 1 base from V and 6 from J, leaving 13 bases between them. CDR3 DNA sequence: TGTGCCAGCAGCTTAGCCCGACGAGAGGTGGCCAACGTCCTGACTTTC. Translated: CASSLARREVANVLTF.

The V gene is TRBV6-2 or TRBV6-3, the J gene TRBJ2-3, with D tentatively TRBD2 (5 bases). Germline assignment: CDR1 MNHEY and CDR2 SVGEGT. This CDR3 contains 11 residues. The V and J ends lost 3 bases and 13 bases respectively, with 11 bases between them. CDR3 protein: CASSYSLAKYF. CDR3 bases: TGTGCCAGCAGTTATAGCCTAGCTAAGTATTTT.

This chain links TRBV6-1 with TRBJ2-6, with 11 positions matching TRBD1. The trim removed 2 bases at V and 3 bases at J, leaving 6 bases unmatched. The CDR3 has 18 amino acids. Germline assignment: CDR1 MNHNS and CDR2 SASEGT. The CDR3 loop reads CASSERDRGDYGANVLTF. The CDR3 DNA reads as TGTGCCAGCAGTGAAAGGGACAGGGGGGATTATGGGGCCAACGTCCTGACTTTC.